Each of the 14 T cell receptor beta chains below was sequenced from the same sample in a study of T cells after somatic rescue of genetic block. Profiled with immunoSEQ multiplex PCR; TCRdb holds only in-frame clones, not every one. There are 55,000 to 70,000 clones in the sample; 85% to 95% occur only once, and about 2.7% lies in the top ten. Source material: peripheral blood mononuclear cells (PBMCs). These receptors originate from a man aged 35 to 55.

The chain combines TRBV5-1 with TRBJ2-1; 12 bases match TRBD1. Germline CDR1 SGHRS, CDR2 YFSETQ. With V trimmed by 4 bases and J by 6 bases, 8 bases remained unmatched. There are 16 residues in the CDR3. The CDR3 DNA is TGCGCCAGCAGCCCACCGGGACAGGGGGCAGGCAATGAGCAGTTCTTC. It yields the protein CASSPPGQGAGNEQFF.

The chain couples TRBV28 to TRBJ2-2; no clear D. Per the germline V gene, CDR1 is MDHEN and CDR2 is SYDVKM. The germline V and J ends were trimmed by 4 bases and 8 bases, with 14 bases remaining between them. The CDR3 is 14 amino acids. The CDR3 loop is CASSSIPLEGELFF. CDR3 nucleotides: TGTGCCAGCAGTTCGATTCCCCTGGAGGGGGAGCTGTTTTTT.

This clone was seen just once. This chain joins TRBV6-5 and TRBJ1-2; D remains ambiguous. Germline CDR1 reads MNHEY; CDR2 reads SVGAGI. Trimming left V 5 bases short and J 2 bases short, with 9 bases between. The CDR3 covers 13 residues. DNA of the CDR3: TGTGCCAGCAGTCTCTACCGGAACTATGGCTACACCTTC. It is translated as CASSLYRNYGYTF.

This clone is a singleton in its sample. The chain recombines TRBV30 with TRBJ1-5; the D is unclear. Trimming took 0 bases from V and 0 from J, leaving 9 bases between them. Germline CDR1 reads GTSNPN; CDR2 reads SVGIG (reference sequence). This CDR3 has 15 residues. The DNA for the CDR3 is TGTGCCTGGAGTGTAGACAACCATAGCAATCAGCCCCAGCATTTT. This sequence encodes CAWSVDNHSNQPQHF.

This clone has just one count. This chain uses TRBV11-2 with TRBJ2-7, with 14 bases matching TRBD2. The V segment lost 5 bases and the J segment 7 bases; nucleotides outside the gene matches: 7. In germline, CDR1 is SGHAT, CDR2 FQNNGV. The CDR3 has 15 residues. For the CDR3, the DNA is TGTGCCAGCAGCGCGAGACTAGCGGGAGGGCGAGAGCAGTACTTC. Protein sequence: CASSARLAGGREQYF.

The rearrangement links TRBV13 to TRBJ2-2, with D maybe TRBD1 (6 bases). From germline, CDR1 is PRHDT and CDR2 FYEKMQ (reference sequence). This CDR3 region has 18 residues. The germline V and J ends were trimmed by 5 bases and 1 base, with 20 bases remaining between them. CDR3 sequence: CASSPRGWGRMNTGELFF. The DNA of the CDR3 is TGTGCCAGCAGCCCCAGGGGCTGGGGGCGAATGAACACCGGGGAGCTGTTTTTT.

The CDR3 reads CASSLYGGDKNIQYF. CDR3 DNA sequence: TGTGCCAGCAGCTTATATGGAGGAGACAAAAACATTCAGTACTTC. The V gene is TRBV7-3, the J gene TRBJ2-4, with D perhaps matching TRBD2 (5 bases). The length of the CDR3 is 15 residues. Germline CDR1 and CDR2: SGHTA and FQGTGA. The V end lost 2 bases, the J end lost 3 bases, and 11 bases lay between the germline ends.

This chain connects TRBV9 to TRBJ2-5, with 9 nucleotides matching TRBD1. Germline trimming cut 3 bases from V and 4 bases from J; bases unmatched to any gene: 4. The CDR3 runs 14 residues. CDR1 is SGDLS, CDR2 YYNGEE, per germline. The CDR3: CASSGGQGGETQYF. Written as DNA, the CDR3 is TGTGCCAGCAGCGGGGGACAGGGAGGAGAGACCCAGTACTTC.

The J gene is TRBJ2-4, the V gene TRBV11-2; tentatively, D is TRBD1 (8 bases). This CDR3 has 17 amino acids. Per germline, CDR1 SGHAT and CDR2 FQNNGV. The V end was cut by 5 bases, the J end by 1 base, with 18 bases between. The CDR3: CASSGDRGGLAKNIQYF. CDR3 DNA: TGTGCCAGCAGCGGAGACAGGGGAGGGTTGGCCAAAAACATTCAGTACTTC.

V gene TRBV19 combines with J gene TRBJ1-1; possible D gene TRBD1, 6 bases. The V end was cut by 3 bases, the J end by 4 bases, with 15 bases between. The CDR3 is made up of 15 amino acids. Germline CDR1 LNHDA, CDR2 SQIVND (reference sequence). CDR3 DNA: TGTGCCAGTAGTATTCTACAGGGTAGTGGCACTGAAGCTTTCTTT. Its translation is CASSILQGSGTEAFF.

This clone was seen once. This chain connects TRBV4-2 to TRBJ2-3, with 12 nucleotides matching TRBD2. Losses at the gene ends were 4 bases for V and 0 bases for J; bases not matched to a gene: 5. CDR1 LGHNA and CDR2 YNFKEQ come from the germline V gene. The CDR3 consists of 17 residues. The DNA of the CDR3 is TGTGCCAGCAGCCGCATACTAGCGGGGGGTAGCACAGATACGCAGTATTTT. It yields the protein CASSRILAGGSTDTQYF.

This clone was seen just once. CDR3 protein: CASSRDRHNQPQHF. CDR3 nucleotide sequence: TGTGCCAGCAGCCGGGACAGGCATAATCAGCCCCAGCATTTT. The rearrangement uses TRBV6-1 and TRBJ1-5; 8 positions agree with TRBD1. The length of the CDR3 is 14 residues. The V and J ends lost 6 bases and 4 bases, in that order; junction bases with no gene match: 5. Germline CDR1 is MNHNS and CDR2 is SASEGT.

The rearrangement uses TRBV6-1 and TRBJ1-2, with D hard to call. The CDR3 covers 12 residues. Per the germline V gene, CDR1 is MNHNS and CDR2 is SASEGT. V was clipped by 4 bases and J by 4 bases, with 7 bases between them. The CDR3 sequence: CASSADFYGYTF. The DNA for the CDR3 is TGTGCCAGCAGTGCAGACTTCTATGGCTACACCTTC.

This clone occurred a few times. The V call is TRBV29-1, the J call TRBJ1-1, with a tentative D call TRBD1 (5 bases). Germline CDR1 is SQVTM and CDR2 is ANQGSEA. The ends were cut back, 5 bases at V and 0 bases at J, with 10 bases in the middle. CDR3 length: 13 residues. This chain's CDR3 is CSVSQGLNTEAFF. The CDR3 nucleotides read TGCAGCGTTTCGCAGGGTCTGAACACTGAAGCTTTCTTT.